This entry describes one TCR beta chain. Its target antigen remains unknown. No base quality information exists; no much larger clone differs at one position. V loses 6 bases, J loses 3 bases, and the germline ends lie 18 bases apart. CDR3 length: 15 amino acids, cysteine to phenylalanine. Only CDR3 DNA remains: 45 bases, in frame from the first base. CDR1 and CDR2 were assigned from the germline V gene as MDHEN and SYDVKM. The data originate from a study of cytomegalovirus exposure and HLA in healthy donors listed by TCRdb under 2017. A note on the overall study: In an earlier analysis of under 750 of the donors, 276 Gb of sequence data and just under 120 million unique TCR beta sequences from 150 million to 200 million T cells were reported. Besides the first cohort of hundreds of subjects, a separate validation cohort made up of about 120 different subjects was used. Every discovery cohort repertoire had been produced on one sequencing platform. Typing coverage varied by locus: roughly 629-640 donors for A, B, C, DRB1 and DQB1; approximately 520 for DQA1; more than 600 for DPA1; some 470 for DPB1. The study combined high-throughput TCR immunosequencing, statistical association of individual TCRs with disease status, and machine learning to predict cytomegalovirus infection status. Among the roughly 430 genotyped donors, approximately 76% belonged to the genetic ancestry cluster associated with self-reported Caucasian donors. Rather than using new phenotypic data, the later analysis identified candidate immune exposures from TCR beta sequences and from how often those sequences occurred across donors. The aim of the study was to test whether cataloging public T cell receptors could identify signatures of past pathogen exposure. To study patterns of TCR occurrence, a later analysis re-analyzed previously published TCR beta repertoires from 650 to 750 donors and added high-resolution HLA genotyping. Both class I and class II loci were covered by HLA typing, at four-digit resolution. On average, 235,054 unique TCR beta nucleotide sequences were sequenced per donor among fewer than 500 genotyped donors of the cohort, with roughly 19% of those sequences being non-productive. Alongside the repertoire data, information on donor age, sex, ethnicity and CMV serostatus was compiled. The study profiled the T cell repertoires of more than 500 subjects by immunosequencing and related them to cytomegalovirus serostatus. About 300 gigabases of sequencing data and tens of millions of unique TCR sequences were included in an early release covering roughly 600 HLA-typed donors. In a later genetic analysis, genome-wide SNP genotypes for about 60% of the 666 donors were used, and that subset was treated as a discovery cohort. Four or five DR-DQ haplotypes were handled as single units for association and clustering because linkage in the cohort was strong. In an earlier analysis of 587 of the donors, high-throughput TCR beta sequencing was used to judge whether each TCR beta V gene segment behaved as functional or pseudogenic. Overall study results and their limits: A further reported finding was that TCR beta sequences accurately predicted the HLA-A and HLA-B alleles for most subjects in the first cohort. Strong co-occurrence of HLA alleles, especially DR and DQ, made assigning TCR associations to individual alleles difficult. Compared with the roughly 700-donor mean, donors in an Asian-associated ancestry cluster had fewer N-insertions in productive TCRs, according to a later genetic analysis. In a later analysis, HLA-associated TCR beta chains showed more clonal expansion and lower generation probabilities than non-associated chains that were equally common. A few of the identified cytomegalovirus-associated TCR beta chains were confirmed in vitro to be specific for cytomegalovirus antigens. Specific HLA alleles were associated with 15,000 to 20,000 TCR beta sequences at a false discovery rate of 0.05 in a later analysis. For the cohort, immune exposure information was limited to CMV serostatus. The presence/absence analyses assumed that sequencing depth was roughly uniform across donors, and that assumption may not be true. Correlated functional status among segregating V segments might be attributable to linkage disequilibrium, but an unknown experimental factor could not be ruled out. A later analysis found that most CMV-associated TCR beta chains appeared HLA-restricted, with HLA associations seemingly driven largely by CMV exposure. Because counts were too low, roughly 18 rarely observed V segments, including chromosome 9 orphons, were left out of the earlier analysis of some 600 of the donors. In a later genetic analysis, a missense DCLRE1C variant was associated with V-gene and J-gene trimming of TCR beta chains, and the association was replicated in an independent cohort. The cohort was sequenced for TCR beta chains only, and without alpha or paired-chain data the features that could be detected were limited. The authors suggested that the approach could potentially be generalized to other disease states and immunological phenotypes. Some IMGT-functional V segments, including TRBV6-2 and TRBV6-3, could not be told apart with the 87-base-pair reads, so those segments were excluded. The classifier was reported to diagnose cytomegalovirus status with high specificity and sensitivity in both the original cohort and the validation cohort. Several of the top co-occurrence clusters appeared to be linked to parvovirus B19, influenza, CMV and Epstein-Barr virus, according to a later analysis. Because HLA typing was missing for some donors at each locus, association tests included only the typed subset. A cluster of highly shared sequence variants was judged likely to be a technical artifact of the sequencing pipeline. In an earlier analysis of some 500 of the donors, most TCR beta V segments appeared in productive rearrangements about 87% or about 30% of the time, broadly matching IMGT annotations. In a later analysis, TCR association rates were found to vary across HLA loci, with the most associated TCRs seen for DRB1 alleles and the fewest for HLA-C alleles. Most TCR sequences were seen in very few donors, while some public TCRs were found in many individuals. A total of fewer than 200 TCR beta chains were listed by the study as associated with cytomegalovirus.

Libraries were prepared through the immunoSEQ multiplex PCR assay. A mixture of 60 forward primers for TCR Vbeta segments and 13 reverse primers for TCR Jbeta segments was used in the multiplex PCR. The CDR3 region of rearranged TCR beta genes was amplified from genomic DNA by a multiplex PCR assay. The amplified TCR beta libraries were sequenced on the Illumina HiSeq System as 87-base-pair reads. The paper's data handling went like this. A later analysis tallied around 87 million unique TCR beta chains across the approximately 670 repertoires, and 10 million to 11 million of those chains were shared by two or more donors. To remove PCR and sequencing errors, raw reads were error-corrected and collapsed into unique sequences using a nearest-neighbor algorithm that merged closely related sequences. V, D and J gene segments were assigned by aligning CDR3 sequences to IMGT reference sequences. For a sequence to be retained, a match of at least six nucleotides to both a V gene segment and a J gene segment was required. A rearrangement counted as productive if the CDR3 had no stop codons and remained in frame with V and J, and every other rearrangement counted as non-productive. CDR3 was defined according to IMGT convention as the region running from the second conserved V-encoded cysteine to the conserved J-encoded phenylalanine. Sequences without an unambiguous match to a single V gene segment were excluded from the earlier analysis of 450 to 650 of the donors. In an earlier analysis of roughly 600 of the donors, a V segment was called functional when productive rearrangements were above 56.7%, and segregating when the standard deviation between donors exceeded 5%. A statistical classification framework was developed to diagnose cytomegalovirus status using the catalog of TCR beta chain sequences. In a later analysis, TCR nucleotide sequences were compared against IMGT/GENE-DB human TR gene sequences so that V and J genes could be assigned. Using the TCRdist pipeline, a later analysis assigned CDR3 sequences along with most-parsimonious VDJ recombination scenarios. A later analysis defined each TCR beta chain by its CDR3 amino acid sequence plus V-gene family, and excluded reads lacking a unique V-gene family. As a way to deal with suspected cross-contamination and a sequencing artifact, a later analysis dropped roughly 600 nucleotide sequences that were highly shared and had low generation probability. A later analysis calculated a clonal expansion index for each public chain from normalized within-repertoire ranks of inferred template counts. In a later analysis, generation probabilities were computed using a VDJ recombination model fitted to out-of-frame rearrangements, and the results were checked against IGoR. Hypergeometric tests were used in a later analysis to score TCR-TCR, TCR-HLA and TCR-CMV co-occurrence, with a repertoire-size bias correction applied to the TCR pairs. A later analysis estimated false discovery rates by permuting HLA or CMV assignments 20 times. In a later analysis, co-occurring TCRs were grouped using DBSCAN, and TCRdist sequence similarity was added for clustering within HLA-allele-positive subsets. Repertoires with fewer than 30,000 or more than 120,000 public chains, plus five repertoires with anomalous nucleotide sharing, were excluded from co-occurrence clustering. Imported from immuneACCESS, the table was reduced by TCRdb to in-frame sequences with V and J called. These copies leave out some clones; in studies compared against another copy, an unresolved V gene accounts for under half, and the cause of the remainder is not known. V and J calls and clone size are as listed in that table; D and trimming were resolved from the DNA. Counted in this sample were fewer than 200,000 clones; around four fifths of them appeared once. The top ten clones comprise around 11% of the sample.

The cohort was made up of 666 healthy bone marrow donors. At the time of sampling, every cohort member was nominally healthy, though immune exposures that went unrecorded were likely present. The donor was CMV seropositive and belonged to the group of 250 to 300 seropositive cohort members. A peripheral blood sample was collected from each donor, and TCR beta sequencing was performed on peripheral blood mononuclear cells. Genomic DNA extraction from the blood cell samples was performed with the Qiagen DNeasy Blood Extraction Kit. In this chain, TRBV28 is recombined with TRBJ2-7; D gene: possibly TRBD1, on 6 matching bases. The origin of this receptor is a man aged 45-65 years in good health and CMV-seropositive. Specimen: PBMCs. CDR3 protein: CASSPRQVRFYEQYF. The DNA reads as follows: TGTGCCAGCAGCCCCCGACAGGTTCGATTCTACGAGCAGTACTTC. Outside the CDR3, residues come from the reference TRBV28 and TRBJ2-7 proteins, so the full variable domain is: DVKVTQSSRYLVKRTGEKVFLECVQDMDHENMFWYRQDPGLGLRLIYFSYDVKMKEKGDIPEGYSVSREKKERFSLILESASTNQTSMYLCASSPRQVRFYEQYFGPGTRLTVT.